This is a list of T cell receptor beta chains from one sample in a study of T cells expressing NK-cell markers. TCRdb reprocessed the 5' RACE reads and keeps a single row for each CDR3 protein, giving no DNA. This repertoire includes 500,000 to 700,000 distinct CDR3 sequences. Source material: blood T cells: a sorted CD56 or NKG2C T cell subset, CD4+ or CD8+ T cells, or bulk PBMC T cells (not recorded which). The receptors originated from a man aged 18 to 29 in good health. The CDR3 runs from the conserved cysteine through the conserved F or W.

TRBV12-3/TRBV12-4,TRBJ2-4,CASSPLPEGVAKNIQYF
TRBV25-1,TRBJ2-3,CASSEFLDRDPYTQYF
TRBV19,TRBJ2-4,CASSQLGKNIQYF
TRBV6-5,TRBJ2-1,CASSYGRKGDEQFF
TRBV20-1,TRBJ2-3,CSARDAGLNTQYF
TRBV24-1,TRBJ2-2,CATSDSTSFTGELFF
TRBV15,TRBJ2-7,CATSSLRLAGPYEQYF
TRBV5-1,TRBJ2-2,CASSLVQAPGELFF
TRBV2,TRBJ2-1,CASGQVSYNEQFF
TRBV4-2,TRBJ2-3,CASSQERLAGGHTQYF
TRBV18,TRBJ2-1,CASSLSGTAREGFF
TRBV2,TRBJ2-2,CASSDRWAGELFF
TRBV7-8,TRBJ2-7,CASSPRLTPIYEQYF
TRBV6-1,TRBJ2-1,CASSITGPNEQFF
TRBV18,TRBJ2-2,CASSPETVGTGELFF
TRBV4-1,TRBJ2-1,CASSQGPVAQFTFF
TRBV7-8,TRBJ1-5,CASSFRHGGYSNQPQHF
TRBV7-9,TRBJ2-3,CASSFGPSGSPGTQYF
TRBV28,TRBJ2-7,CASSHGTSPYEQYF
TRBV28,TRBJ1-1,CASSFVTGGVTEAFF
TRBV7-2,TRBJ2-7,CASSLAGASSAYEQYF
TRBV7-2,TRBJ2-1,CASSPWGGKNEQFF
TRBV12-3/TRBV12-4,TRBJ2-7,CASSSHLLGGEQYF
TRBV11-1,TRBJ1-2,CASSEAKRYGYTF
TRBV7-2,TRBJ2-1,CASSLVGGRSLDNEQFF
TRBV7-9,TRBJ2-6,CASSSYLPESGANVLTF
TRBV12-3/TRBV12-4,TRBJ2-5,CASSPLGLGQGSETQYF
TRBV2,TRBJ1-5,CASSEGVLGGYNQPQHF
TRBV11-2,TRBJ2-7,CASSFETLTYEQYF
TRBV7-9,TRBJ2-2,CASSWARNTGELFF
TRBV29-1,TRBJ1-1,CSVMGRMGTEAFF
TRBV21-1,TRBJ2-5,CASSKRRGRRETQYF
TRBV28,TRBJ2-4,CASSPRGTGDHIQYF
TRBV7-9,TRBJ2-7,CASSLPTGDGYEQYF
TRBV10-3,TRBJ2-1,CAISEGTANEQFF